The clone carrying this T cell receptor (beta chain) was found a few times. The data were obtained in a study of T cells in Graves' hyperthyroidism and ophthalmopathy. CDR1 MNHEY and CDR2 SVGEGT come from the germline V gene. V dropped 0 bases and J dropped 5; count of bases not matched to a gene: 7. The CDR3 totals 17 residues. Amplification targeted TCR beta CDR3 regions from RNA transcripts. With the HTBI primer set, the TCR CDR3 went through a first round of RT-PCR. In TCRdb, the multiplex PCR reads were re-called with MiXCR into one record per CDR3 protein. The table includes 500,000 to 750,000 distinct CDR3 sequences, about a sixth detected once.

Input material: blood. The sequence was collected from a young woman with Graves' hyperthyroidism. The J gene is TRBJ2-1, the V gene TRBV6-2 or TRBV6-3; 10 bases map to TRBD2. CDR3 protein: CASSYSPSSGRNNEQFF. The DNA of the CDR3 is TGTGCCAGCAGTTACTCCCCAAGTAGCGGGAGGAACAATGAGCAGTTCTTC.